The clone carrying this T cell receptor beta chain was recorded once. Its specificity is unknown. Patients with Susac syndrome met diagnostic criteria defined recently for definite or probable disease. CDR3 length: 16 amino acids. The trim removed 5 bases at V and 7 bases at J, leaving 10 bases unmatched. Germline loops: CDR1 MNHNS, CDR2 SASEGT. The entry originates in a study of CD8 T cells in Susac syndrome. Study as a whole: Sequencing included Susac syndrome patients, over five of them with active disease and roughly eight in remission.

Reverse transcription of roughly 0.5 to 1 ug RNA was carried out with random hexamers. It was immunoSEQ multiplex PCR that amplified TCR beta CDR3 across 54 Vbeta and 13 Jbeta. MiXCR, applied by TCRdb to the immunoSEQ multiplex PCR reads, yields one record per CDR3 protein. The sample contains hundreds of thousands of distinct CDR3 sequences, about 94% of which appear only once. Study findings and constraints: It was acknowledged in the study that the number of individuals who were included in its TCR sequencing and HLA analysis was relatively small.

The sample taken for sequencing was CD4+ T cells from PBMCs. The chain couples TRBV6-1 to TRBJ2-2, with 10 bases identical to TRBD1. The sequence derives from a human donor with Susac syndrome. CDR3 loop: CASSTPTGGRGGELFF. Here the CDR3 DNA reads TGTGCCAGCAGTACCCCGACAGGGGGCCGGGGCGGGGAGCTGTTTTTT.